What follows are 25 T cell receptor beta chains derived from one specimen sequenced in a study of cytomegalovirus exposure and HLA in healthy donors. Both 60 Vbeta primers and 13 Jbeta primers went into the PCR. Only in-frame clones appear in the TCRdb table, and some are missing; sequencing was by immunoSEQ multiplex PCR. Recorded here are approximately 110,000 clones; the top ten clones represent approximately 0.99%. The sample comprised PBMCs. The receptors shown here come from a man aged 18 to 30 in good health and CMV-seronegative.

The V call is TRBV6-5, the J call TRBJ1-3, with D possibly TRBD1 on 5 matching bases. Germline V lookup: CDR1 MNHEY, CDR2 SVGAGI. Trimming cost V 8 bases and J 0 bases, with 11 bases left between them. The CDR3 runs to 14 residues. CDR3: CASRGGSSGNTIYF. CDR3 in DNA: TGTGCCAGCCGGGGGGGAAGCTCTGGAAACACCATATATTTT.

This sequence joins TRBV27 and TRBJ1-3, with 9 bases fitting TRBD1. Germline V gene sequence: CDR1 MNHEY, CDR2 SMNVEV (reference sequence). V gave up 6 bases and J gave up 5 bases; unmatched junction bases: 8. The CDR3 is made up of 15 amino acids. CDR3 nucleotides: TGTGCCAGCAGAGATACCGGGACAGGGAGAAACACCATATATTTT. Its protein product is CASRDTGTGRNTIYF.

The V call is TRBV13, the J call TRBJ2-2; 11 bases align to TRBD1. The germline gives CDR1 PRHDT, CDR2 FYEKMQ (reference sequence). CDR3 length equals 17 residues. Trimming cost V 4 bases and J 7 bases; bases outside gene matches: 11. The CDR3 region is CASSSTGDRGLDGELFF. The DNA of the CDR3 is TGTGCCAGCAGCTCAACCGGGGACAGGGGGTTGGACGGGGAGCTGTTTTTT.

The chain recombines TRBV5-4 with TRBJ1-2; 10 bases fit TRBD1. This CDR3 comprises 15 residues. Looked up from germline, CDR1 is SGHNT and CDR2 is YYREEE (reference sequence). The trim removed 2 bases at V and 7 bases at J, leaving 8 bases unmatched. DNA of the CDR3: TGTGCCAGCAGCTTCGGACAGGGGGAGTCTGCTGGCTACACCTTC. It translates to CASSFGQGESAGYTF.

The chain joins TRBV4-2 to TRBJ1-1; tentative D call: TRBD1 (5 bases). The germline gives CDR1 LGHNA, CDR2 YNFKEQ. This CDR3 comprises 15 residues. V gave up 0 bases and J gave up 3 bases, with 11 bases separating them. CDR3 amino acids: CASSQEPGGYTEAFF. CDR3 nucleotide sequence: TGTGCCAGCAGCCAAGAGCCCGGGGGGTACACTGAAGCTTTCTTT.

V gene TRBV5-6 combines with J gene TRBJ2-5; 9 positions agree with TRBD2. CDR3 length: 17 residues. The trim removed 1 base at V and 5 bases at J, leaving 12 bases unmatched. Germline V gene lookup returns CDR1 SGHDT and CDR2 YYEEEE. Here the CDR3 reads CASSLRLVAGEVETQYF. The CDR3 region has the DNA TGTGCCAGCAGCTTGCGGCTGGTAGCGGGGGAGGTTGAGACCCAGTACTTC.

The J gene is TRBJ1-2, the V gene TRBV6-1; possible D gene TRBD1, 6 bases. Germline CDR1 is MNHNS and CDR2 is SASEGT. V dropped 4 bases and J dropped 4 bases, with 16 bases sitting between them. The length of the CDR3 is 15 residues. The CDR3: CASSGATGRGYGYTF. The CDR3 bases are TGTGCCAGCAGTGGAGCCACAGGGAGGGGCTATGGCTACACCTTC.

The chain combines TRBV29-1 with TRBJ1-3, with D maybe TRBD1 (6 bases). CDR3 length equals 14 residues. Trimming cost V 1 base and J 0 bases, with 7 bases left between them. In germline, CDR1 is SQVTM, CDR2 ANQGSEA. In DNA form, the CDR3 reads TGCAGCGTTGAAGGGACAGACTCTGGAAACACCATATATTTT. Amino acids: CSVEGTDSGNTIYF.

V gene TRBV27 combines with J gene TRBJ2-7, with D possibly TRBD1 on 5 matching bases. The CDR3 length is 13 residues. V lost 5 bases and J lost 2, with 10 bases in between. Germline V lookup: CDR1 MNHEY, CDR2 SMNVEV (reference sequence). The CDR3 sequence is CASSPLGPYEQYF. In DNA form, the CDR3 reads TGTGCCAGCAGTCCATTGGGGCCCTACGAGCAGTACTTC.

The chain carries TRBV30 and TRBJ2-1; D is perhaps TRBD2 (5 bases). The V gene's germline CDR1 is GTSNPN and CDR2 SVGIG (reference sequence). Between the trimmed V and J ends, which lost 3 bases and 7 bases, there was a span of 13 bases. The length of the CDR3 is 13 residues. CDR3 sequence: CAWRSSRENEQFF. CDR3 DNA: TGTGCCTGGAGGTCGTCGAGGGAAAATGAGCAGTTCTTC.

This chain links TRBV28 with TRBJ2-7; D remains unclear. V lost 3 bases and J lost 7, with 10 bases in between. Per the germline V gene, CDR1 is MDHEN and CDR2 is SYDVKM. CDR3 length: 12 residues. The CDR3 coding sequence is TGTGCCAGCAGTTTTCTTGCTCGGGAGCAGTACTTC. Encoded protein: CASSFLAREQYF.

The gene calls are TRBV10-3 and TRBJ2-1, with 7 bases that match TRBD2. The length of the CDR3 is 16 residues. Germline V gene sequence: CDR1 ENHRY, CDR2 SYGVKD. The junction had 6 bases not matched to a gene; V was cut back by 4 bases and J by 0 bases. The CDR3 protein is CAISALGGSSYNEQFF. DNA for the CDR3: TGTGCCATCAGTGCTCTGGGCGGGAGCTCCTACAATGAGCAGTTCTTC.

V and J are TRBV5-1 and TRBJ2-2, with TRBD1 matching 8 bases. Germline V gene data show CDR1 as SGHRS and CDR2 as YFSETQ. V was clipped by 5 bases and J by 3 bases; unmatched bases: 3. There are 14 residues in the CDR3. The CDR3 DNA reads as TGCGCCAGCAGTACGACAGGGGACACCGGGGAGCTGTTTTTT. This codes for CASSTTGDTGELFF.

The rearrangement joins TRBV15 to TRBJ2-5, with 8 bases identical to TRBD2. This CDR3 comprises 17 residues. Germline CDR1 LNHNV, CDR2 YYDKDF (reference sequence). The V gene end was trimmed by 3 bases and the J gene end by 4 bases; junction bases not matched to a gene: 13. The CDR3 nucleotides read TGTGCCACCAGCAGCCTCCCGGGCGGGGGGCTGGCAGAGACCCAGTACTTC. This translates into CATSSLPGGGLAETQYF.

In DNA, the CDR3 is TGTGCCAGCAGCAGGGGGGATGACACTGAAGCTTTCTTT. As protein: CASSRGDDTEAFF. The chain carries TRBV6-4 and TRBJ1-1, with 7 bases identical to TRBD1. This CDR3 spans 13 amino acids. With V trimmed by 6 bases and J by 3 bases, 4 bases remained unmatched. Germline-derived CDR1 and CDR2 are MRHNA and SNTAGT.

The chain combines TRBV12-5 with TRBJ1-5; maybe TRBD1 (5 bases). This CDR3 is 15 amino acids long. Germline V gene lookup returns CDR1 LGHNT and CDR2 FRNRAP. V lost 1 base to trimming and J lost 2 bases, with 9 bases between them. The CDR3 DNA follows: TGTGCTAGTGGTTTGGGGACATTCGGCAATCAGCCCCAGCATTTT. This gives the protein CASGLGTFGNQPQHF.

As to this clone: At one end, the junction sequence differs from germline, possibly due to a read error. The chain is built from TRBV30 and TRBJ2-5, with 8 bases aligning to TRBD2. Germline assignment: CDR1 GTSNPN and CDR2 SVGIG (reference sequence). This CDR3 spans 15 amino acids. CDR3 sequence (DNA): TGTGCCGGGAGTGAGTCGGGGGGGGCCGGGGAGACCCAGTACTTC. This sequence encodes CAGSESGGAGETQYF.

CDR3 residues: CATSRDRGVVGQRDQPQHF. DNA for the CDR3: TGTGCCACCAGCAGAGATAGGGGAGTGGTGGGACAGAGGGATCAGCCCCAGCATTTT. The chain uses TRBV15 and TRBJ1-5; 7 nucleotides match TRBD1. The V segment lost 0 bases and the J segment 5 bases; nucleotides outside the gene matches: 16. From germline, CDR1 is LNHNV and CDR2 YYDKDF (reference sequence). This CDR3 contains 19 residues.

The rearrangement links TRBV4-1 to TRBJ2-5; TRBD2 might be the D (6 bases). The V gene's germline CDR1 is MGHRA and CDR2 YSYEKL. V gave up 1 base and J gave up 5 bases, with 14 bases separating them. The CDR3 has 15 residues. The CDR3: CASSQGGRDLETQYF. The CDR3 DNA reads TGCGCCAGCAGCCAAGGGGGCAGGGACTTGGAGACCCAGTACTTC.

This chain connects TRBV7-2 to TRBJ2-7, with D possibly matching TRBD1 (6 bases). The CDR3 totals 13 residues. The ends were cut back, 5 bases at V and 6 bases at J, with 14 bases in the middle. Germline assignment: CDR1 SGHTA and CDR2 FQGNSA. CDR3 in DNA: TGTGCCAGCAGCCCGGGGACGGACAGCGAGCAGTACTTC. This sequence encodes CASSPGTDSEQYF.

This chain links TRBV7-6 with TRBJ1-6; possible D gene TRBD1, 6 bases. Trimming shortened V by 6 bases and J by 8 bases, and 14 bases separated the two germline ends. The germline V gene has CDR1 SGHVS and CDR2 FNYEAQ. This CDR3 contains 14 residues. The CDR3 is CASRLGGKDSPLHF. The CDR3 nucleotides read TGTGCCAGCAGACTAGGGGGTAAGGATTCACCCCTCCACTTT.

The chain uses TRBV27 and TRBJ1-5; a possible D gene is TRBD1 (5 bases). The CDR3 spans 14 residues. From germline, CDR1 is MNHEY and CDR2 SMNVEV (reference sequence). Trimming took 3 bases from V and 6 from J, leaving 12 bases between them. The CDR3 nucleotides read TGTGCCAGCAGTTTCACAGGAGACAGTCAGCCCCAGCATTTT. Protein: CASSFTGDSQPQHF.

The chain couples TRBV18 to TRBJ1-6, with D possibly matching TRBD1 (6 bases). Germline CDR1 is KGHSH and CDR2 is LQKENI. The CDR3 is 16 amino acids. Trimming took off 3 bases at V and 5 bases at J, with 14 bases between the two ends. The CDR3 reads CASSPPPGANNSPLHF. CDR3 in DNA: TGTGCCAGCTCACCCCCTCCAGGGGCGAATAATTCACCCCTCCACTTT.

With regard to this clone: A junction end diverges from the germline sequence, so it may reflect a read error. This same CDR3 is encoded by further DNA sequences in the sample. V usage is TRBV30 and J usage is TRBJ1-3; 7 bases align to TRBD1. This CDR3 contains 15 residues. The germline V gene has CDR1 GTSNPN and CDR2 SVGIG (reference sequence). CDR3 in amino acids: CACRDREIRRNTIYF. In DNA form, the CDR3 reads TGTGCCTGTCGGGACAGAGAAATACGAAGAAACACTATATATTTT.

The rearrangement links TRBV9 to TRBJ1-2; weak D call: TRBD1 (5 bases). CDR1 is SGDLS and CDR2 is YYNGEE in the germline V gene. The CDR3 has 15 amino acids. V lost 3 bases and J 3 bases, leaving 15 bases between the germline ends. CDR3 sequence reads: CASSASGPRDYGYTF. Written as DNA, the CDR3 is TGTGCCAGCAGCGCGTCCGGCCCCAGGGACTATGGCTACACCTTC.